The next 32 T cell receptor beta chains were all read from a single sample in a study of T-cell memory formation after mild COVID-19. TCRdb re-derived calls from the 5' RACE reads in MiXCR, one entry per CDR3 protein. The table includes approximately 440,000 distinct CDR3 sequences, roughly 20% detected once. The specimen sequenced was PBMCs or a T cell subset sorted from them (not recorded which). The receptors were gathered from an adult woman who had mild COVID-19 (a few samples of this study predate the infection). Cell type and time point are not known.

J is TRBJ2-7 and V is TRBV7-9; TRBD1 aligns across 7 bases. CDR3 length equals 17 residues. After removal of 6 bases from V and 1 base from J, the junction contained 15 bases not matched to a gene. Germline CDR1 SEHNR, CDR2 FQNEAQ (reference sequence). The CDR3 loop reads CASRPLIRQGRSYEQYF. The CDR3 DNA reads TGTGCCAGCAGACCCCTAATAAGACAGGGTCGGTCCTACGAGCAGTACTTC.

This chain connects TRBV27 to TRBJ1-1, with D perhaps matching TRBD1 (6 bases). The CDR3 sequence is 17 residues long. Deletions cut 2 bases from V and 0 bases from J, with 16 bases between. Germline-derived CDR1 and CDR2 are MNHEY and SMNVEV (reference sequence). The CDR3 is CASSLTPGQGMNTEAFF. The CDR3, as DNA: TGTGCCAGCAGTTTAACCCCCGGGCAGGGGATGAACACTGAAGCTTTCTTT.

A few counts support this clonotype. CDR3 loop: CATSTEGPVYGYTF. The CDR3 region has the DNA TGTGCCACCAGCACCGAAGGACCGGTTTATGGCTACACCTTC. The J gene is TRBJ1-2, the V gene TRBV15; D is undetermined. There are 14 residues in the CDR3. Germline CDR1 reads LNHNV; CDR2 reads YYDKDF (reference sequence). V was clipped by 4 bases and J by 5 bases, with 14 bases between them.

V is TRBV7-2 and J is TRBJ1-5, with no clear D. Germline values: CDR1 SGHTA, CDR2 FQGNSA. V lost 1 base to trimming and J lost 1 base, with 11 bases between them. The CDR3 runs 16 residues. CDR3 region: CASSLEGARSNQPQHF. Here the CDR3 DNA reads TGTGCCAGCAGCTTAGAAGGAGCCAGGAGCAATCAGCCCCAGCATTTT.

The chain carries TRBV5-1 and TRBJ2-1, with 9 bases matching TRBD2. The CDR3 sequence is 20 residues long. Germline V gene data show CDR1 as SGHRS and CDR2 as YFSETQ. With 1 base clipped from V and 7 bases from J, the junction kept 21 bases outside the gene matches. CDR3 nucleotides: TGCGCCAGCAGCTTGAATAATTTGGTGGCGGGGGGGCCTACATATAATGAGCAGTTCTTC. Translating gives CASSLNNLVAGGPTYNEQFF.

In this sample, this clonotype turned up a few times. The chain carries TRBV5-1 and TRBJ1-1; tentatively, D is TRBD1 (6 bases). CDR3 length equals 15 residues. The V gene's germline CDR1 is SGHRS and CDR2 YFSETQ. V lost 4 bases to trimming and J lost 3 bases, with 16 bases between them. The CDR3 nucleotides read TGCGCCAGCAGCCCGGAGAGGGGGTTGGACACTGAAGCTTTCTTT. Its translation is CASSPERGLDTEAFF.

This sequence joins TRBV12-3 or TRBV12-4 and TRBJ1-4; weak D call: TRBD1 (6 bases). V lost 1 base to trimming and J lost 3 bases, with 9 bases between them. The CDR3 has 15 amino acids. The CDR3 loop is CASSLVGASNEKLFF. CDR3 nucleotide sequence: TGTGCCAGCAGTTTAGTGGGGGCATCTAATGAAAAACTGTTTTTT.

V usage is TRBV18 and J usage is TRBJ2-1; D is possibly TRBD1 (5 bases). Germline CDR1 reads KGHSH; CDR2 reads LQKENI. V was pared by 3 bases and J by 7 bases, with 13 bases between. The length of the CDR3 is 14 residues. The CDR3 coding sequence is TGTGCCAGCTCACCCCGACAGCCTTTGAATGAGCAGTTCTTC. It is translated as CASSPRQPLNEQFF.

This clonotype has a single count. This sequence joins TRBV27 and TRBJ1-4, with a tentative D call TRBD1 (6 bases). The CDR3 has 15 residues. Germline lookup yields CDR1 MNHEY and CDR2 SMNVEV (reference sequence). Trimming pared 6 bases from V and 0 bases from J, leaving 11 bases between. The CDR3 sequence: CASSSGEATNEKLFF. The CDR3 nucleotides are TGTGCCAGCAGCTCAGGGGAGGCAACTAATGAAAAACTGTTTTTT.

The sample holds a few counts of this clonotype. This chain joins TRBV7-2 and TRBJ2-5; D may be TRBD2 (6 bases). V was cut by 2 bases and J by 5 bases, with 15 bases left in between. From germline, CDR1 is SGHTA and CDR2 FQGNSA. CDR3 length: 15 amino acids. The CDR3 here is CASSLTRERVETQYF. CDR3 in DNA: TGTGCCAGCAGCTTAACACGGGAGCGGGTGGAGACCCAGTACTTC. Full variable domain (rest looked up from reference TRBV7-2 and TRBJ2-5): GAGVSQSPSNKVTEKGKDVELRCDPISGHTALYWYRQSLGQGLEFLIYFQGNSAPDKSGLPSDRFSAERTGGSVSTLTIQRTQQEDSAVYLCASSLTRERVETQYFGPGTRLLVL.

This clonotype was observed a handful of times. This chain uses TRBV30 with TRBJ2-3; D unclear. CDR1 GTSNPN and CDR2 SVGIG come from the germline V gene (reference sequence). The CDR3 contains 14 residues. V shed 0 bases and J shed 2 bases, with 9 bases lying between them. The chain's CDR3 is CAWSVSSFTDTQYF. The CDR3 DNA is TGTGCCTGGAGTGTTTCTAGTTTCACAGATACGCAGTATTTT.

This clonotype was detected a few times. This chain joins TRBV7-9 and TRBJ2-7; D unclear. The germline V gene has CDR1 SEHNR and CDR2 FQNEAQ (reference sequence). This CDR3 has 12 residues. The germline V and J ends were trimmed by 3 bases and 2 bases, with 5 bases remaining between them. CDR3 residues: CASSFSPYEQYF. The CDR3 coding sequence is TGTGCCAGCAGCTTTAGTCCCTACGAGCAGTACTTC.

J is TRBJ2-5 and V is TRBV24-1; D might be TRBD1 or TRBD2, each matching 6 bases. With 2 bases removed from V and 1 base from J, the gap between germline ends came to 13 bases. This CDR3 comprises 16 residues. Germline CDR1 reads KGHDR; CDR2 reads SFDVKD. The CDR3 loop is CATSDWARGGQETQYF. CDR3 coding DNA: TGTGCCACCAGTGATTGGGCCAGGGGAGGCCAAGAGACCCAGTACTTC.

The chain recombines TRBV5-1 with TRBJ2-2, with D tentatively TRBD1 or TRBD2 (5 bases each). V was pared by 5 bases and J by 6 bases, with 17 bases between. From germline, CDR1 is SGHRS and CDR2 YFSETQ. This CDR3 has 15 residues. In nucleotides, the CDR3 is TGCGCCAGCAGTGGGGCCGTGTGGGGGTCCGGGGAGCTGTTTTTT. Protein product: CASSGAVWGSGELFF.

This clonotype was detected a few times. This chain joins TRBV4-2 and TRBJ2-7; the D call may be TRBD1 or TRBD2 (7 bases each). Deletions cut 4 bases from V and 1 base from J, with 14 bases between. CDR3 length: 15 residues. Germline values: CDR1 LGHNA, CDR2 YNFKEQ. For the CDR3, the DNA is TGTGCCAGCAGCCCAGGGGGGGGAAGTTCCTACGAGCAGTACTTC. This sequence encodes CASSPGGGSSYEQYF.

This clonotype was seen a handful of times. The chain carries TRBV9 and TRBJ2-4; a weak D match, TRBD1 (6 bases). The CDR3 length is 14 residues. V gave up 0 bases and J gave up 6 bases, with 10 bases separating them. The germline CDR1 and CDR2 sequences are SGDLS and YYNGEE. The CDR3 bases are TGTGCCAGCAGCGTAGGCGGCAGGGGAAACATTCAGTACTTC. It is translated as CASSVGGRGNIQYF.

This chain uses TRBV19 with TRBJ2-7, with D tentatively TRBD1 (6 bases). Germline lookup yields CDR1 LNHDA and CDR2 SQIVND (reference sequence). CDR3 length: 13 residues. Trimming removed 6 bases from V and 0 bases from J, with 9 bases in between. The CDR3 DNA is TGTGCCAGTAGGGGGGCAGGCTCCTACGAGCAGTACTTC. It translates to CASRGAGSYEQYF.

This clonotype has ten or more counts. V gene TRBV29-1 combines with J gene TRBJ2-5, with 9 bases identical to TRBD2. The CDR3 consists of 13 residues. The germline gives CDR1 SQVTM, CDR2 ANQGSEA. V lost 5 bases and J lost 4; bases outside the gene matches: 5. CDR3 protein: CSVLAGVSETQYF. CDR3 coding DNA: TGCAGCGTTTTAGCGGGAGTTTCAGAGACCCAGTACTTC. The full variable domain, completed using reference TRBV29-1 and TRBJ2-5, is SAVISQKPSRDICQRGTSLTIQCQVDSQVTMMFWYRQQPGQSLTLIATANQGSEATYESGFVIDKFPISRPNLTFSTLTVSNMSPEDSSIYLCSVLAGVSETQYFGPGTRLLVL.

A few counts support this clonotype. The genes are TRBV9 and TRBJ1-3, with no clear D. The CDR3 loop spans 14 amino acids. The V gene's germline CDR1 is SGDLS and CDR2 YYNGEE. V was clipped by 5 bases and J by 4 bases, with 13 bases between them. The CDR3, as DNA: TGTGCCAGCAGTCTGGCCGCAAAAGGAAACACCATATATTTT. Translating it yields CASSLAAKGNTIYF.

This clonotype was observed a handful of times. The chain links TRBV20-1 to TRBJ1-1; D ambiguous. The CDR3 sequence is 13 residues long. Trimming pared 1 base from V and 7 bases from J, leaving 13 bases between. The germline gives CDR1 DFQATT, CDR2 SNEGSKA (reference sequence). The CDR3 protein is CSARVARRFEAFF. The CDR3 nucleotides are TGCAGTGCTAGAGTGGCAAGGAGATTTGAAGCTTTCTTT.

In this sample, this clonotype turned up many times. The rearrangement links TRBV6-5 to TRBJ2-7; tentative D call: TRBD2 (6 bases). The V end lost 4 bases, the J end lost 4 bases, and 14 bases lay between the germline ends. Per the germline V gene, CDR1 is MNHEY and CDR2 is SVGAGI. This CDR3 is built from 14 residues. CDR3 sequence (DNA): TGTGCCAGCAGTTTGGTCGGGGGTGGATACGAGCAGTACTTC. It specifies CASSLVGGGYEQYF.

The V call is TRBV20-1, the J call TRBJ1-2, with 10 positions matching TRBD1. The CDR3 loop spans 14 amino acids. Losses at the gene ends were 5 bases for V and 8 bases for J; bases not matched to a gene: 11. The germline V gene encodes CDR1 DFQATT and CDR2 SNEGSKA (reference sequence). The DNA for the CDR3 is TGCAGTGCTGAGGGACAGGGGAGGATAGGCGGCTACACCTTC. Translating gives CSAEGQGRIGGYTF.

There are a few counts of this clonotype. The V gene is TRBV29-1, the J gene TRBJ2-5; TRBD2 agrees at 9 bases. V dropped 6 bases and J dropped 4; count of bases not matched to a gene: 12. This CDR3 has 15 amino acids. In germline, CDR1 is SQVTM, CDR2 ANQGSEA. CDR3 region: CSVPGLAGVGETQYF. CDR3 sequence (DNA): TGCAGCGTCCCCGGGTTAGCGGGAGTTGGAGAGACCCAGTACTTC.

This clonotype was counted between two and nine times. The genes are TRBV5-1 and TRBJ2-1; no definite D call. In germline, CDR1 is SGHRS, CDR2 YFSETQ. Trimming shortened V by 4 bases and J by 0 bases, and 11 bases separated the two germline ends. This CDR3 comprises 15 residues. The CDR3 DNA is TGCGCCAGCAGCCCCTGGGCGGACTCCTACAATGAGCAGTTCTTC. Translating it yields CASSPWADSYNEQFF.

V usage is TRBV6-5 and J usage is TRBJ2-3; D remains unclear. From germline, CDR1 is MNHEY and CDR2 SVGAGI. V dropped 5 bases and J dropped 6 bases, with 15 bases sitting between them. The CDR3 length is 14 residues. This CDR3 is CASSASFWTDTQYF. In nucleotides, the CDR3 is TGTGCCAGCAGTGCCTCTTTTTGGACGGATACGCAGTATTTT.

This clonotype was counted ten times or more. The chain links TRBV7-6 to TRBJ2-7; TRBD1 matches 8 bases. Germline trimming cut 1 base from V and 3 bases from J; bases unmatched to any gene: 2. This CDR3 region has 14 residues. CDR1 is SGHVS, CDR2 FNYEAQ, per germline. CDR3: CASSLVQGGYEQYF. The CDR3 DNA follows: TGTGCCAGCAGCTTAGTACAGGGGGGCTACGAGCAGTACTTC.

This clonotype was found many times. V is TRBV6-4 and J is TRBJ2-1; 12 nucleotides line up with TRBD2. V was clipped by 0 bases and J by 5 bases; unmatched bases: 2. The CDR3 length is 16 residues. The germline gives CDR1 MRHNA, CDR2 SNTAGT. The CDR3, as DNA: TGTGCCAGCAGTGACTCTACTAGCGGGGGGCACAATGAGCAGTTCTTC. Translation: CASSDSTSGGHNEQFF.

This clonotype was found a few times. The chain's CDR3 is CASRSTVYSNQPQHF. The DNA for the CDR3 is TGTGCCAGCCGTTCGACGGTCTATAGCAATCAGCCCCAGCATTTT. J is TRBJ1-5 and V is TRBV6-2 or TRBV6-3; D not resolved. The CDR3 is 15 amino acids. CDR1 and CDR2 (germline): MNHEY, SVGEGT. The V end was cut by 8 bases, the J end by 0 bases, with 14 bases between.

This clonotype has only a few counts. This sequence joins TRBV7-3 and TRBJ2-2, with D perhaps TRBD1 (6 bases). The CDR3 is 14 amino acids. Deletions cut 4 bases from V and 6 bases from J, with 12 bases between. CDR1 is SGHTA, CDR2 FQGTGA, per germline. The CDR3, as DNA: TGTGCCAGCAGCTACGAAACAGGGTCCGGGGAGCTGTTTTTT. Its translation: CASSYETGSGELFF.

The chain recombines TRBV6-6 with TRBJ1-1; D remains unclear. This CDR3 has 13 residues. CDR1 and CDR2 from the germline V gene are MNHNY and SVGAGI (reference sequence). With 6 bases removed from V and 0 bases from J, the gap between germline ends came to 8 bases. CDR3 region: CASRSEMNTEAFF. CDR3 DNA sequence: TGTGCCAGCAGGAGCGAAATGAACACTGAAGCTTTCTTT.

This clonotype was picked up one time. The CDR3 bases are TGCGCCAGCAGCTTGATCGGCGGGTCCTCCTACGAGCAGTACTTC. Its translation: CASSLIGGSSYEQYF. The J gene is TRBJ2-7, the V gene TRBV5-1, with D possibly being TRBD2 (5 bases). In germline, CDR1 is SGHRS, CDR2 YFSETQ. Trimming took off 1 base at V and 0 bases at J, with 11 bases between the two ends. The CDR3 extends over 15 amino acids.

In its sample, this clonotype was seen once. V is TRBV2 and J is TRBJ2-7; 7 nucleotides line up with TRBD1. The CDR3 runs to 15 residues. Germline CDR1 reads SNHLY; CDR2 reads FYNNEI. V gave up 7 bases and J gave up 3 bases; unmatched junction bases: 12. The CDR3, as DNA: TGTGCCAGCAAGGAACGCCGGGACAGCTTCTACGAGCAGTACTTC. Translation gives CASKERRDSFYEQYF.